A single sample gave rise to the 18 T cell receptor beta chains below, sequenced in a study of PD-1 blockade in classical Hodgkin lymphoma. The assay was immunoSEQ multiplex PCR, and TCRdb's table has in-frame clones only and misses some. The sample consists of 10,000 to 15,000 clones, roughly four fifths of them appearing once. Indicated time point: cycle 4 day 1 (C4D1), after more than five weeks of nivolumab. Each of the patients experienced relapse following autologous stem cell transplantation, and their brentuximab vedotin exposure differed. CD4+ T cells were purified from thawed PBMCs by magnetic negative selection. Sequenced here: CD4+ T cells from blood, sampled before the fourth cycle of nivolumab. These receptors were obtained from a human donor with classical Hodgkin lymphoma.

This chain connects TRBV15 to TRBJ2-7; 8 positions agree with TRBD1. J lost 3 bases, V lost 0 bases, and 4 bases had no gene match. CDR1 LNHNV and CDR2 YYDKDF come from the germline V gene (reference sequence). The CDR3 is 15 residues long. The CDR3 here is CATSRDLGQGYEQYF. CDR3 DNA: TGTGCCACCAGCAGAGATCTAGGACAGGGCTACGAGCAGTACTTC.

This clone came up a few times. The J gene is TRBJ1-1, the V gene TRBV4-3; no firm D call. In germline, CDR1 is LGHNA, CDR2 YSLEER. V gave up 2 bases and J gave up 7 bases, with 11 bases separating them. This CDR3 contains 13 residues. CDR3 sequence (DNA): TGCGCCAGCAGCCAACGGACCGGCTATGAAGCTTTCTTT. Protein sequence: CASSQRTGYEAFF.

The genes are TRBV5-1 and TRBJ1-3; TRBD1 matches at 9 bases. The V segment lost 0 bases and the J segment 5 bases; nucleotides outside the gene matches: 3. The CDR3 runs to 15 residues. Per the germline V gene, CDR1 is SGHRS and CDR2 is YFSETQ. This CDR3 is CASSLGGQGRNTIYF. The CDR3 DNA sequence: TGCGCCAGCAGCTTGGGAGGACAGGGGAGAAACACCATATATTTT.

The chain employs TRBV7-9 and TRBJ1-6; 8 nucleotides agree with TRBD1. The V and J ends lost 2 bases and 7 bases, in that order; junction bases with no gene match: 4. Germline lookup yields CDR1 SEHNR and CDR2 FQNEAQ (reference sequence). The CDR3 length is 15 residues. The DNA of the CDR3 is TGTGCCAGCAGCTTAATGACAGGGGTGAATTCACCCCTCCACTTT. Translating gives CASSLMTGVNSPLHF.

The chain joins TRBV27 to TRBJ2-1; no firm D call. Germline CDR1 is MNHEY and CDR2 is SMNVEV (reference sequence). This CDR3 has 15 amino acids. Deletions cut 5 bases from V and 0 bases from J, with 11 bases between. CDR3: CASSPRWSSYNEQFF. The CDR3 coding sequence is TGTGCCAGCAGTCCCAGATGGAGCTCCTACAATGAGCAGTTCTTC.

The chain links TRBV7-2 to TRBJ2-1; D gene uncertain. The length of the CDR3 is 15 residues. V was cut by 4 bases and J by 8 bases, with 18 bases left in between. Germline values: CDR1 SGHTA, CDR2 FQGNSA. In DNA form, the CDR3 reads TGTGCCAGCAGCTCTCAAAGGGCGTTTGGGGATGAGCAGTTCTTC. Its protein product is CASSSQRAFGDEQFF.

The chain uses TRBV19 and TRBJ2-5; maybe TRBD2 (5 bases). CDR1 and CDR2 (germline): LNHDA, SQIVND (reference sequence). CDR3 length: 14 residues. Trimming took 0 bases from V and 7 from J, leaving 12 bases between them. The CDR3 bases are TGTGCCAGTAGTATAGACGGCACCCGGGGGACCCAGTACTTC. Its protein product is CASSIDGTRGTQYF.

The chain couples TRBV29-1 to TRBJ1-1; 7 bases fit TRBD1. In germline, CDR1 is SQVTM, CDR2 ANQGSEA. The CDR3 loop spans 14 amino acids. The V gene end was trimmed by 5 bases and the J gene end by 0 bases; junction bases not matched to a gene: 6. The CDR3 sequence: CSVHRGGMNTEAFF. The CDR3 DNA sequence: TGCAGCGTTCACAGGGGAGGTATGAACACTGAAGCTTTCTTT.

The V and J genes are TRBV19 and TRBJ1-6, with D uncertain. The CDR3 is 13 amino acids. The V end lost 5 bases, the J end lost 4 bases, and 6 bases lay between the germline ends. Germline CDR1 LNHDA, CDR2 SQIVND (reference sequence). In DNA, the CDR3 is TGTGCCAGTAGTGTGAGTTATAATTCACCCCTCCACTTT. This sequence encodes CASSVSYNSPLHF.

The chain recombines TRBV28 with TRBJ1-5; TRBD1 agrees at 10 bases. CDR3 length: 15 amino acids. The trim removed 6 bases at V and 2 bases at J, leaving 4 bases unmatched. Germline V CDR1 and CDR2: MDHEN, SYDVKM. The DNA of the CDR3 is TGTGCCAGCAGAACCGGGACAGGGGGCAATCAGCCCCAGCATTTT. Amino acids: CASRTGTGGNQPQHF.

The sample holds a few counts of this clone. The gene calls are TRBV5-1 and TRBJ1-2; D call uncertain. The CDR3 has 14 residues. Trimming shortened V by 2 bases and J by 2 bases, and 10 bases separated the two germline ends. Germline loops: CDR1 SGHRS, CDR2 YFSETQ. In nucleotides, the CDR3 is TGCGCCAGCAGCTTTACGGAGTCCAACTATGGCTACACCTTC. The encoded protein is CASSFTESNYGYTF.

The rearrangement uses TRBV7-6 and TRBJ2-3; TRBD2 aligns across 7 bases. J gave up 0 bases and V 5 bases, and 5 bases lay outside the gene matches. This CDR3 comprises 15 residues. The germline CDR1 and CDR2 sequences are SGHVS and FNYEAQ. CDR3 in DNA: TGTGCCAGCAGCCAGAGCGGGACCAGCACAGATACGCAGTATTTT. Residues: CASSQSGTSTDTQYF.

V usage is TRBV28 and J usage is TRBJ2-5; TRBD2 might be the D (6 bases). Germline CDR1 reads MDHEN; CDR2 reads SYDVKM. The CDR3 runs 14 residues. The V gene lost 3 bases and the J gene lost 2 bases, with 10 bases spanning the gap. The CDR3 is CASSLWREQETQYF. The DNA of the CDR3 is TGTGCCAGCAGTTTGTGGCGGGAACAAGAGACCCAGTACTTC.

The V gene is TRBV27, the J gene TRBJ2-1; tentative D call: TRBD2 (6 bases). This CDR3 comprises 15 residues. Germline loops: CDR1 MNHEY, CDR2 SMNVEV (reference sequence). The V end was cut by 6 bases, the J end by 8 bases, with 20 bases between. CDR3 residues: CASSSLLAGYHEQFF. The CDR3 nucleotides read TGTGCCAGCAGCTCATTACTAGCTGGTTACCATGAGCAGTTCTTC.

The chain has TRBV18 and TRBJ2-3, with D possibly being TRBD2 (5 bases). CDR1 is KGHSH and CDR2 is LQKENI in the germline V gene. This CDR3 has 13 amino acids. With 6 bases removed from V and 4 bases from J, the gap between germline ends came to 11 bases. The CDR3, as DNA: TGTGCCAGCTCCCCCCCGGAGGCAGATACGCAGTATTTT. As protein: CASSPPEADTQYF.

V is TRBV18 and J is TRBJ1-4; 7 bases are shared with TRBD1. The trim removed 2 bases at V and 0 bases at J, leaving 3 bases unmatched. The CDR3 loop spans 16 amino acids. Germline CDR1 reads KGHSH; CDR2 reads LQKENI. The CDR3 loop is CASSPTQGSTNEKLFF. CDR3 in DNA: TGTGCCAGCTCACCAACACAGGGGTCAACTAATGAAAAACTGTTTTTT.

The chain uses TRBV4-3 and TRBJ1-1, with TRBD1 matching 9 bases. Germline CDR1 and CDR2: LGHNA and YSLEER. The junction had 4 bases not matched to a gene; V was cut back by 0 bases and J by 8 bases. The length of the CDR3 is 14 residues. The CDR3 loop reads CASSQEGQGREAFF. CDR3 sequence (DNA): TGCGCCAGCAGCCAAGAGGGACAGGGCCGAGAAGCTTTCTTT.

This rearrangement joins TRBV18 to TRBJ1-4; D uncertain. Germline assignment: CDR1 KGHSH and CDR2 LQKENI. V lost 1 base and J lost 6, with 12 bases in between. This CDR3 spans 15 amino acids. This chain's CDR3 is CASSPRTSPDEKLFF. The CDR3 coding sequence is TGTGCCAGCTCACCACGGACCAGCCCAGATGAAAAACTGTTTTTT.